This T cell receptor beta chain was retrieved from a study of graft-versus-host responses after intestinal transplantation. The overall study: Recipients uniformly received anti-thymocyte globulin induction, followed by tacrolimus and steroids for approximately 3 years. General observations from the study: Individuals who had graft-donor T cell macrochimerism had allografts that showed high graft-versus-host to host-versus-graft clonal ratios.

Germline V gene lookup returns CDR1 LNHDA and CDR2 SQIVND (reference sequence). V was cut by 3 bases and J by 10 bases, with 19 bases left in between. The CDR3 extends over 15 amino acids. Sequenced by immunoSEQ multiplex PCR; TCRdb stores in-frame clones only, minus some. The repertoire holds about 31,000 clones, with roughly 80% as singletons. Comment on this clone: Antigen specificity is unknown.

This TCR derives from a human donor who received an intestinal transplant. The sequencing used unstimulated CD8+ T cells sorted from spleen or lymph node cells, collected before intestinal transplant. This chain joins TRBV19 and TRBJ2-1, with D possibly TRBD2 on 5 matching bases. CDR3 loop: CASSIFLPGIGEQFF. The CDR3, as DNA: TGTGCCAGTAGTATTTTCCTGCCCGGGATTGGGGAGCAGTTCTTC.